This T cell receptor (beta chain) was identified during a study of monozygotic twins with inflammatory bowel disease. Regarding the study as a whole: IBD patients had lower TCRbeta diversity (inverse Simpson) than healthy co-twins.

With no T cell sorting beforehand, total RNA was isolated from whole blood. Concerning this clonotype itself: Its antigen remains unknown.

A total RNA quantity of 3500 ng went into each TCR library. UMIs incorporating a 6-nucleotide sample barcode were appended by means of template switching. Reprocessing the 5' RACE reads, TCRdb reports a single entry for every CDR3 protein and omits DNA. Its clone listing holds approximately 390,000 distinct CDR3 sequences. This CDR3 is built from 15 residues. Germline V gene lookup returns CDR1 SGHTA and CDR2 FQGNSA. This chain links TRBV7-2 with TRBJ2-5. The sample comprised blood. This clonotype originated in a human donor with ulcerative colitis or Crohn's disease, or a healthy co-twin of an affected twin (not recorded which). CDR3: CASSLASGWWETQYF.